Below are 15 T cell receptor beta chains sequenced from a single sample in a study of siplizumab effects on memory and regulatory T cells. Measured with immunoSEQ multiplex PCR; TCRdb has only the in-frame clones, and not every one. Here the sample spans around 100,000 clones, about nine tenths being singletons. The source material was non-Treg CD4+ T cells sorted from blood. These receptors were taken from a human donor in good health.

The V gene is TRBV6-5, the J gene TRBJ2-7; the match to TRBD2 covers 11 bases. There are 14 residues in the CDR3. With V trimmed by 5 bases and J by 3 bases, 3 bases remained unmatched. Per the germline V gene, CDR1 is MNHEY and CDR2 is SVGAGI. CDR3 nucleotides: TGTGCCAGCAGTCTTACTAGCGGGAGCTACGAGCAGTACTTC. Protein sequence: CASSLTSGSYEQYF.

The V call is TRBV7-2, the J call TRBJ1-1; D possibly corresponds to TRBD1 (5 bases). The CDR3 runs 14 residues. The V end lost 1 base, the J end lost 10 bases, and 16 bases lay between the germline ends. The germline V gene has CDR1 SGHTA and CDR2 FQGNSA. CDR3 DNA sequence: TGTGCCAGCAGCTTAGATAGTACAGGAAGAGGAGCTTTCTTT. It codes for CASSLDSTGRGAFF.

The chain links TRBV7-3 to TRBJ2-3; weak D call: TRBD1 (5 bases). Germline V lookup: CDR1 SGHTA, CDR2 FQGTGA. This CDR3 has 15 amino acids. Trimming stripped 3 bases from V and 1 base from J, with 11 bases between. The CDR3 sequence is CASSFQGGGTDTQYF. DNA of the CDR3: TGTGCCAGCAGCTTTCAGGGTGGCGGCACAGATACGCAGTATTTT.

This clone was recorded once. The chain uses TRBV5-1 and TRBJ2-3, with 7 bases identical to TRBD2. The germline gives CDR1 SGHRS, CDR2 YFSETQ. With V trimmed by 5 bases and J by 0 bases, 6 bases remained unmatched. The CDR3 spans 15 residues. The CDR3 coding sequence is TGCGCCAGCAGTGTGGGAGCGGGAAGCACAGATACGCAGTATTTT. It yields the protein CASSVGAGSTDTQYF.

The V and J genes are TRBV4-1 and TRBJ2-1, with TRBD2 matching over 8 bases. J gave up 2 bases and V 1 base, and 13 bases lay outside the gene matches. The CDR3 runs 19 residues. The V gene's germline CDR1 is MGHRA and CDR2 YSYEKL. The CDR3, as DNA: TGCGCCAGCAGCCAAGTTATGACGGCGACTAGCGTTGCCTACAATGAGCAGTTCTTC. Translated: CASSQVMTATSVAYNEQFF.

This clone was found a few times. At one boundary the junction diverges from the germline segment, which might be a read error. This sequence joins TRBV7-7 and TRBJ1-5, with D uncertain. The CDR3 runs to 13 residues. Germline V gene lookup returns CDR1 SSHAT and CDR2 FNYEAQ (reference sequence). CDR3 sequence: CASSPGVGQPQHF. CDR3 nucleotide sequence: TGTGCTAGCAGCCCCGGGGTTGGGCAGCCCCAGCATTTT. The full variable domain, rest sourced from reference TRBV7-7 and TRBJ1-5, is GAGVSQSPRYKVTKRGQDVTLRCDPISSHATLYWYQQALGQGPEFLTYFNYEAQPDKSGLPSDRFSAERPEGSISTLTIQRTEQRDSAMYRCASSPGVGQPQHFGDGTRLSIL.

The rearrangement uses TRBV6-1 and TRBJ2-5; D is unresolved. The germline CDR1 and CDR2 sequences are MNHNS and SASEGT. The V gene lost 8 bases and the J gene lost 4 bases, with 11 bases spanning the gap. This CDR3 is built from 12 residues. CDR3: CASQARGETQYF. Written as DNA, the CDR3 is TGTGCCAGCCAGGCACGTGGAGAGACCCAGTACTTC.

The chain combines TRBV7-3 with TRBJ2-2; D not resolved. Germline assignment: CDR1 SGHTA and CDR2 FQGTGA. The CDR3 loop spans 12 amino acids. Trimming stripped 2 bases from V and 4 bases from J, with 2 bases between. CDR3 sequence reads: CASSLGTGELFF. The CDR3 nucleotides read TGTGCCAGCAGCTTAGGCACCGGGGAGCTGTTTTTT. Supplemented by reference TRBV7-3 and TRBJ2-2, the full variable domain reads GAGVSQTPSNKVTEKGKYVELRCDPISGHTALYWYRQSLGQGPEFLIYFQGTGAADDSGLPNDRFFAVRPEGSVSTLKIQRTERGDSAVYLCASSLGTGELFFGEGSRLTVL.

This rearrangement joins TRBV6-1 to TRBJ2-5; 10 positions match TRBD2. The germline V gene has CDR1 MNHNS and CDR2 SASEGT. The CDR3 runs to 14 residues. Trimming took 5 bases from V and 12 from J; bases not matched to a gene: 12. The CDR3, as DNA: TGTGCCAGCAGTCCACTAATTACTAGCGGGAACGAGTACTTC. Translating it yields CASSPLITSGNEYF.

V gene TRBV5-1 combines with J gene TRBJ2-2; D not certain. Germline V gene data show CDR1 as SGHRS and CDR2 as YFSETQ. The CDR3 totals 13 residues. V gave up 4 bases and J gave up 2 bases, with 6 bases separating them. The CDR3 DNA follows: TGCGCCAGCAGCGGGGATAACACCGGGGAGCTGTTTTTT. Encoded protein: CASSGDNTGELFF.

The chain combines TRBV11-1 with TRBJ2-2; D remains unclear. Germline V gene sequence: CDR1 SGHAT, CDR2 FQDESV (reference sequence). The CDR3 is made up of 13 amino acids. The V gene lost 5 bases and the J gene lost 4 bases, with 8 bases spanning the gap. CDR3 nucleotides: TGTGCCAGCAGCCCAAGGACCACCGGGGAGCTGTTTTTT. As protein: CASSPRTTGELFF.

The CDR3 DNA sequence: TGTGCCAGCAGCCCGGGGAGCTGGAGGAATGAGCAGTTCTTC. This translates into CASSPGSWRNEQFF. The chain combines TRBV7-2 with TRBJ2-1, with D perhaps TRBD2 (5 bases). Germline V gene lookup returns CDR1 SGHTA and CDR2 FQGNSA. The CDR3 contains 14 residues. V was trimmed by 5 bases and J by 7 bases, leaving 15 bases between them.

The rearrangement links TRBV5-5 to TRBJ2-5; D is unresolved. CDR1 is SGHKS, CDR2 YYEKEE, per germline (reference sequence). Trimming removed 4 bases at V and 4 bases at J, with 5 bases between. This CDR3 contains 11 residues. The DNA of the CDR3 is TGTGCCAGCAGCGTCAGAGAGACCCAGTACTTC. Its translation is CASSVRETQYF.

This clone was counted a single time. The chain recombines TRBV7-9 with TRBJ1-4, with TRBD1 as a possible D gene (5 bases). Per the germline V gene, CDR1 is SEHNR and CDR2 is FQNEAQ (reference sequence). The CDR3 is 14 amino acids. Trimming removed 5 bases at V and 5 bases at J, with 12 bases between. The CDR3 here is CASSQTGPNEKLFF. CDR3 sequence (DNA): TGTGCCAGCAGCCAGACGGGACCCAATGAAAAACTGTTTTTT.

Only one count was recorded for this clone. CDR3 sequence reads: CASSLGGIQYF. In DNA, the CDR3 is TGTGCCAGCAGCCTGGGGGGAATTCAGTACTTC. The rearrangement links TRBV25-1 to TRBJ2-4; possible D gene TRBD2, 6 bases. The V end lost 6 bases, the J end lost 10 bases, and 10 bases lay between the germline ends. The CDR3 is 11 residues long. The germline gives CDR1 MGHDK, CDR2 SYGVNS.